Following are 32 T cell receptor beta chains from one sample sequenced in a study of T cells in Graves' hyperthyroidism and ophthalmopathy. Using RNA transcripts as the source, TCR beta CDR3 regions were amplified. When the TCR CDR3 underwent first-round RT-PCR, the HTBI primer set was used. TCRdb reanalysed the multiplex PCR reads using MiXCR and keeps one entry per CDR3 protein. This sample has around 600,000 distinct CDR3 sequences, with 15% to 20% found just once. Material: blood. The receptor source for this set is a woman aged 40 to 55 with Graves' ophthalmopathy.

This clonotype was seen ten or more times. A junction boundary mismatches the germline segment, possibly from a read error. The chain couples TRBV7-7 to TRBJ2-5; 12 bases map to TRBD1. Germline V gene lookup returns CDR1 SSHAT and CDR2 FNYEAQ (reference sequence). CDR3 length: 15 residues. The CDR3 sequence: CASSPGTGGIETQYF. CDR3 DNA: TGTGCTAGCAGCCCAGGGACAGGGGGCATCGAGACCCAGTACTTC.

Details on this clonotype: A much bigger clone sits one base away, suggesting this may be a read error. This rearrangement joins TRBV7-3 to TRBJ1-2; D gene uncertain. The CDR3 runs to 10 residues. CDR1 SGHTA and CDR2 FQGTGA come from the germline V gene. The CDR3 reads CSSSVGGYTF. The DNA of the CDR3 is TGTTCCAGCAGCGTAGGTGGCTACACCTTC.

This clonotype was picked up many times. Written as DNA, the CDR3 is TGTGCCAGCAGCTTATTGGAGGTCTACAATGAGCAGTTCTTC. This gives the protein CASSLLEVYNEQFF. V gene TRBV11-2 combines with J gene TRBJ2-1; D possibly corresponds to TRBD2 (5 bases). CDR1 is SGHAT, CDR2 FQNNGV, per germline. The CDR3 contains 14 residues. Trimming took 2 bases from V and 3 from J, leaving 8 bases between them. The full variable domain, its missing parts supplied by reference TRBV11-2 and TRBJ2-1, is EAGVAQSPRYKIIEKRQSVAFWCNPISGHATLYWYQQILGQGPKLLIQFQNNGVVDDSQLPKDRFSAERLKGVDSTLKIQPAKLEDSAVYLCASSLLEVYNEQFFGPGTRLTVL.

The V call is TRBV29-1, the J call TRBJ2-1, with 15 bases matching TRBD2. CDR1 SQVTM and CDR2 ANQGSEA come from the germline V gene. V lost 5 bases to trimming and J lost 5 bases; unmatched junction nucleotides: 16. The CDR3 has 19 amino acids. The CDR3 DNA sequence: TGCAGCGTTCGACCGAAGGGTGGACTAGCGGGAGGGCCCCACAATGAGCAGTTCTTC. This codes for CSVRPKGGLAGGPHNEQFF.

This chain links TRBV7-9 with TRBJ2-1; D unresolved. Germline lookup yields CDR1 SEHNR and CDR2 FQNEAQ (reference sequence). The CDR3 contains 15 residues. The V gene lost 5 bases and the J gene lost 3 bases, with 14 bases spanning the gap. The CDR3 is CASSPGPAGYNEQFF. CDR3 nucleotides: TGTGCCAGCAGCCCCGGACCAGCAGGCTACAATGAGCAGTTCTTC.

In this sample, this clonotype turned up many times. The chain joins TRBV11-1 to TRBJ2-7, with D hard to call. Germline CDR1 and CDR2: SGHAT and FQDESV (reference sequence). V was trimmed by 3 bases and J by 3 bases, leaving 15 bases between them. The CDR3 contains 15 residues. CDR3 region: CASSLGAAKGYEQYF. CDR3 bases: TGTGCCAGCAGCTTGGGCGCGGCAAAGGGCTACGAGCAGTACTTC.

This clonotype showed up just once. The V gene is TRBV7-2, the J gene TRBJ1-2, with 8 nucleotides matching TRBD1. From germline, CDR1 is SGHTA and CDR2 FQGNSA. The junction had 6 bases not matched to a gene; V was cut back by 3 bases and J by 0 bases. The CDR3 runs to 16 residues. The CDR3 DNA sequence: TGTGCCAGCAGCTTCCTTGGGACAGGCTCTAACTATGGCTACACCTTC. It is translated as CASSFLGTGSNYGYTF.

Concerning this clonotype itself: Compared with germline, one end of the junction differs, possibly owing to a read error. The rearrangement links TRBV12-3 or TRBV12-4 to TRBJ1-2; D remains unclear. CDR3 length: 11 residues. CDR3 sequence: CATSDSYGYTF. The CDR3, as DNA: TGTGCCACCAGTGATTCGTATGGCTACACCTTC.

The sample holds many counts of this clonotype. The chain joins TRBV27 to TRBJ1-1, with 8 bases that match TRBD1. Germline-derived CDR1 and CDR2 are MNHEY and SMNVEV (reference sequence). This CDR3 contains 16 residues. With V trimmed by 4 bases and J by 1 base, 8 bases remained unmatched. The CDR3, as DNA: TGTGCCAGCAGTTCCCCCACCGGGACAGGGAACACTGAAGCTTTCTTT. Its translation: CASSSPTGTGNTEAFF.

In this sample, this clonotype turned up many times. This chain uses TRBV30 with TRBJ2-1; either TRBD1 or TRBD2 may fit D (5 bases each). CDR3 length: 15 residues. The V gene's germline CDR1 is GTSNPN and CDR2 SVGIG (reference sequence). V was pared by 4 bases and J by 4 bases, with 17 bases between. CDR3 nucleotides: TGTGCCTGGAACTTAGATTCTGGGGGTTACAATGAGCAGTTCTTC. This codes for CAWNLDSGGYNEQFF.

The chain combines TRBV3-1 with TRBJ2-7; D unresolved. The CDR3 totals 14 residues. V lost 2 bases to trimming and J lost 2 bases, with 10 bases between them. Germline assignment: CDR1 LGHDT and CDR2 YNNKEL (reference sequence). CDR3 in amino acids: CASSQSQAPYEQYF. In DNA form, the CDR3 reads TGTGCCAGCAGCCAATCCCAGGCTCCCTACGAGCAGTACTTC.

Note on this clonotype: This may be a read error, as it is one base from a much larger clone. The J gene is TRBJ2-2, the V gene TRBV30, with 7 bases that match TRBD1. Germline lookup yields CDR1 GTSNPN and CDR2 SVGIG (reference sequence). Trimming cost V 3 bases and J 5 bases; bases outside gene matches: 3. This CDR3 contains 13 residues. CDR3 residues: CAWRNRGTGELFF. In DNA, the CDR3 is TGTGCCTGGAGGAACAGGGGAACCGGGGAGCTGTTTTTT.

The chain links TRBV11-2 to TRBJ2-6; 10 bases align to TRBD1. Germline V CDR1 and CDR2: SGHAT, FQNNGV. The CDR3 is made up of 19 amino acids. V trimming: 0 bases; J trimming: 2 bases; junction bases outside the gene matches: 7. The CDR3 is CASSLDLRQGAPGANVLTF. Here the CDR3 DNA reads TGTGCCAGCAGCTTAGATCTGAGACAGGGGGCGCCTGGGGCCAACGTCCTGACTTTC.

This clonotype has a count of ten or more. This chain joins TRBV3-1 and TRBJ2-7; tentative D call: TRBD2 (5 bases). The ends were cut back, 4 bases at V and 2 bases at J, with 12 bases in the middle. The germline V gene encodes CDR1 LGHDT and CDR2 YNNKEL (reference sequence). The CDR3 runs 14 residues. CDR3 coding DNA: TGTGCCAGCAGCCGCTTAGAGGGAACCTACGAGCAGTACTTC. It yields the protein CASSRLEGTYEQYF.

This chain links TRBV5-6 with TRBJ2-5; D is undetermined. V was pared by 5 bases and J by 3 bases, with 11 bases between. This CDR3 contains 13 residues. From germline, CDR1 is SGHDT and CDR2 YYEEEE. CDR3 amino acids: CASRTSPEETQYF. DNA for the CDR3: TGTGCCAGCAGAACCAGCCCCGAAGAGACCCAGTACTTC.

Many counts were recorded for this clonotype. The V gene is TRBV5-1, the J gene TRBJ2-7; TRBD1 is a possible D gene (6 bases). Germline V gene lookup returns CDR1 SGHRS and CDR2 YFSETQ. V was shortened by 4 bases and J by 3 bases, with 17 bases between the two germline ends. The CDR3 covers 15 residues. The DNA for the CDR3 is TGCGCCAGCAGCAAAACCGGGACACCAGTCTACGAGCAGTACTTC. Protein product: CASSKTGTPVYEQYF.

This clonotype was counted a few times. In DNA, the CDR3 is TGTGCCAGCAGTTTATATGAGGCTCGGGCGACTAACTATGGCTACACCTTC. Translated, it gives CASSLYEARATNYGYTF. The chain uses TRBV28 and TRBJ1-2, with D uncertain. V lost 1 base and J 0 bases, leaving 15 bases between the germline ends. CDR1 is MDHEN and CDR2 is SYDVKM in the germline V gene. This CDR3 is built from 17 residues.

This clonotype came up many times. The genes are TRBV20-1 and TRBJ2-1, with 16 bases matching TRBD2. In germline, CDR1 is DFQATT, CDR2 SNEGSKA (reference sequence). V shed 6 bases, J shed 9 bases, and the junction held 8 bases outside the gene matches. The length of the CDR3 is 15 residues. The CDR3 protein is CSAHPGLAGGSEQFF. In nucleotides, the CDR3 is TGCAGTGCCCACCCGGGACTAGCGGGAGGGAGTGAGCAGTTCTTC.

V gene TRBV9 combines with J gene TRBJ2-1; tentatively, D is TRBD1 (5 bases). The germline CDR1 and CDR2 sequences are SGDLS and YYNGEE. V lost 2 bases and J 1 base, leaving 10 bases between the germline ends. CDR3 length: 15 residues. The CDR3 DNA is TGTGCCAGCAGCGTGGGGCAGATTTCCTACAATGAGCAGTTCTTC. Encoded protein: CASSVGQISYNEQFF.

The chain is built from TRBV4-1 and TRBJ2-1; possible D gene TRBD2, 6 bases. CDR1 is MGHRA, CDR2 YSYEKL, per germline. CDR3 length equals 12 residues. The V gene lost 1 base and the J gene lost 15 bases, with 13 bases spanning the gap. The CDR3 DNA sequence: TGCGCCAGCAGCCAAGGGACTACTTTGAGGTTCTTC. Protein product: CASSQGTTLRFF.

This clonotype has at least ten counts. V usage is TRBV3-1 and J usage is TRBJ2-7; the match to TRBD2 covers 10 bases. The CDR3 sequence is 15 residues long. The trim removed 0 bases at V and 5 bases at J, leaving 4 bases unmatched. Germline assignment: CDR1 LGHDT and CDR2 YNNKEL (reference sequence). The CDR3 DNA follows: TGTGCCAGCAGCCAAGAATACAGCGGGAGGGACGAGCAGTACTTC. Translating gives CASSQEYSGRDEQYF.

The chain uses TRBV7-9 and TRBJ2-5, with D hard to call. V dropped 2 bases and J dropped 3 bases, with 13 bases sitting between them. This CDR3 is 15 amino acids long. Looked up from germline, CDR1 is SEHNR and CDR2 is FQNEAQ (reference sequence). CDR3 nucleotides: TGTGCCAGCAGCTTATTGGGCAGGCGAAAAGAGACCCAGTACTTC. The encoded protein is CASSLLGRRKETQYF.

The rearrangement joins TRBV5-6 to TRBJ1-5; TRBD1 aligns across 10 bases. The CDR3 loop spans 15 amino acids. The V and J ends lost 4 bases and 5 bases, in that order; junction bases with no gene match: 6. CDR1 SGHDT and CDR2 YYEEEE come from the germline V gene. The CDR3 sequence is CASSTLGTGDQPQHF. The CDR3 DNA sequence: TGTGCCAGCAGCACCCTAGGGACAGGGGATCAGCCCCAGCATTTT.

The chain combines TRBV19 with TRBJ2-3; TRBD2 matches 10 bases. Germline CDR1 LNHDA, CDR2 SQIVND (reference sequence). This CDR3 has 13 residues. V shed 10 bases and J 7 bases; nucleotides not matched to a gene: 8. Here the CDR3 DNA reads TGTGCCACTCGCCCTAGCGGGAGACATACGCAGTATTTT. Translated: CATRPSGRHTQYF.

This clonotype was detected only a few times. CDR3 amino acids: CASSLTGWFGANVLTF. DNA for the CDR3: TGTGCCAGCAGCCTCACCGGTTGGTTTGGGGCCAACGTCCTGACTTTC. This rearrangement joins TRBV14 to TRBJ2-6; D unclear. The CDR3 extends over 16 amino acids. Germline assignment: CDR1 SGHDN and CDR2 FVKESK. V lost 4 bases, J lost 3 bases, and 13 bases lay in between.

This clonotype was seen ten or more times. This chain connects TRBV2 to TRBJ1-5; D is ambiguous. CDR3 length: 12 residues. The ends were cut back, 8 bases at V and 4 bases at J, with 9 bases in the middle. Germline-derived CDR1 and CDR2 are SNHLY and FYNNEI. CDR3 protein: CASRRVNQPQHF. CDR3 bases: TGTGCCAGCCGGCGCGTAAATCAGCCCCAGCATTTT.

This clonotype was seen many times. The chain recombines TRBV20-1 with TRBJ2-1, with 9 bases identical to TRBD2. CDR3 size: 19 residues. Germline CDR1 is DFQATT and CDR2 is SNEGSKA (reference sequence). V trimming: 5 bases; J trimming: 1 base; junction bases outside the gene matches: 18. The CDR3 here is CSARVRGSERGASYNEQFF. The CDR3 coding sequence is TGCAGTGCTCGGGTTCGGGGTTCTGAGCGGGGGGCGTCCTACAATGAGCAGTTCTTC.

This clonotype showed up many times. The chain uses TRBV18 and TRBJ2-3; 8 nucleotides line up with TRBD1. Unmatched junction bases numbered 5, after V lost 3 bases and J lost 6 bases. There are 14 residues in the CDR3. Germline-derived CDR1 and CDR2 are KGHSH and LQKENI. CDR3 sequence (DNA): TGTGCCAGCTCACCCGGACAGGGAATGGATACGCAGTATTTT. Translation: CASSPGQGMDTQYF.

In its sample, this clonotype was seen a few times. The gene calls are TRBV6-1 and TRBJ2-1, with 13 bases aligning to TRBD2. The CDR3 has 15 amino acids. Unmatched junction bases numbered 6, after V lost 4 bases and J lost 9 bases. The germline V gene encodes CDR1 MNHNS and CDR2 SASEGT. The CDR3 protein is CASSVRTSGGAEQFF. DNA for the CDR3: TGTGCCAGCAGTGTCCGGACTAGCGGGGGAGCTGAGCAGTTCTTC.

This clonotype was observed a few times. V usage is TRBV20-1 and J usage is TRBJ2-3; D is possibly TRBD2 (7 bases). The germline V gene encodes CDR1 DFQATT and CDR2 SNEGSKA (reference sequence). The CDR3 contains 16 residues. Trimming left V 0 bases short and J 1 base short, with 14 bases between. The CDR3 DNA is TGCAGTGCTAGAGATCTTGTAGGGGGGGGCACAGATACGCAGTATTTT. Its translation is CSARDLVGGGTDTQYF.

CDR3 sequence (DNA): TGTGCCAGCAGCGGGTCAGGGGGTATGAACACTGAAGCTTTCTTT. As protein: CASSGSGGMNTEAFF. This rearrangement joins TRBV9 to TRBJ1-1, with 7 bases that match TRBD1. The CDR3 consists of 15 residues. The germline CDR1 and CDR2 sequences are SGDLS and YYNGEE. V was pared by 3 bases and J by 0 bases, with 5 bases of the junction left unmatched.

This clonotype was recorded many times. The chain recombines TRBV12-5 with TRBJ1-1; possibly TRBD1 for D (6 bases). V was trimmed by 5 bases and J by 4 bases, leaving 14 bases between them. There are 14 residues in the CDR3. CDR1 is LGHNT and CDR2 is FRNRAP in the germline V gene. The DNA for the CDR3 is TGTGCTAGTGGTCTCGCGGCAGGGGTCACTGAAGCTTTCTTT. Protein sequence: CASGLAAGVTEAFF.